The source of this T cell receptor beta chain is a study of T cells expressing NK-cell markers. TCRdb reprocessed the 5' RACE reads; each CDR3 protein has one entry and no DNA is given. In all, the sample yields fewer than 550,000 distinct CDR3 sequences. CDR3 length equals 15 residues. Germline V gene sequence: CDR1 SGHRS, CDR2 YFSETQ. The source of this sequence is a woman in her 50s in good health. This chain uses TRBV5-1 with TRBJ2-1; TCRdb picks TRBD1, but there is no DNA to check that call. The sequencing input was blood T cells: a sorted CD56 or NKG2C T cell subset, CD4+ or CD8+ T cells, or bulk PBMC T cells (not recorded which). The CDR3 sequence: CASSLGQGALGEQFF.